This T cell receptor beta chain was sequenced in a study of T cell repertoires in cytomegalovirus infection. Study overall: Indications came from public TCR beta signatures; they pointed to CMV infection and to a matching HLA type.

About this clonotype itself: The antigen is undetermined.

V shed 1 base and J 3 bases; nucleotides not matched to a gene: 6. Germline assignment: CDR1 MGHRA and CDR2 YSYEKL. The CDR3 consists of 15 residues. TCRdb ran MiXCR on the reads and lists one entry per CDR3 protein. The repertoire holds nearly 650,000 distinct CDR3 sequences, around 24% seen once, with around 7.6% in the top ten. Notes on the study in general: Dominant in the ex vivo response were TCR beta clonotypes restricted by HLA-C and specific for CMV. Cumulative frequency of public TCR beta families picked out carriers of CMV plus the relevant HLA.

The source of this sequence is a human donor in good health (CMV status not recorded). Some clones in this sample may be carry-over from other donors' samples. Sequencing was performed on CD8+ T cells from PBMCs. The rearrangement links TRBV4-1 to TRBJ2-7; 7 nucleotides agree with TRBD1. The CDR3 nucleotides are TGCGCCAGCAGCCAAGTCCAACAGGGGTACTACGAGCAGTACTTC. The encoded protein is CASSQVQQGYYEQYF.